The clone carrying this T cell receptor (beta chain) is a singleton in its sample. Its matching antigen is unknown. The data were produced by immunoSEQ multiplex PCR, yet TCRdb's version contains in-frame clones alone and is incomplete. The table lists 75,000 to 100,000 clones, roughly 89% of them singletons. This sample is part of a study of T cell responses to AZD1222 COVID-19 vaccine. Looked up from germline, CDR1 is MDHEN and CDR2 is SYDVKM. With 4 bases clipped from V and 13 bases from J, the junction kept 12 bases outside the gene matches. The CDR3 contains 14 residues. Study findings and constraints: Baseline seropositives among AZD1222 recipients totaled only five to seven.

The sample was peripheral blood, taken on day 0 of AZD1222 vaccination. The sequence derives from an adult in good health. This rearrangement joins TRBV28 to TRBJ2-1, with 8 bases matching TRBD1. CDR3 region: CASSSFSRDRRQFF. CDR3 DNA sequence: TGTGCCAGCAGTTCCTTCTCCCGGGACAGGCGACAGTTCTTC.